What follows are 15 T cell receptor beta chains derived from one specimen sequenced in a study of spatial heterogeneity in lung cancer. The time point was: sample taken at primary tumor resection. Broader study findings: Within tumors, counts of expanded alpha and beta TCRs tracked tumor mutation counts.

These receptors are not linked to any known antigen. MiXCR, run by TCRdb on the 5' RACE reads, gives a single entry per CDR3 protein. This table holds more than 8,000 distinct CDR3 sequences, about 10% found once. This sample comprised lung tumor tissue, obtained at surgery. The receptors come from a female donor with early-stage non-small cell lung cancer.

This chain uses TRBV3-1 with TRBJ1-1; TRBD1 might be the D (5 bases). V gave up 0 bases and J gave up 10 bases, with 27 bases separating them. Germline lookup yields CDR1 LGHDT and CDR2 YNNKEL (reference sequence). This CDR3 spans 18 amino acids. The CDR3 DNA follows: TGTGCCAGCAGCCAAGAGAGGACCCTCCGGGTCCAAGGGAGGGGAGCTTTCTTT. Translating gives CASSQERTLRVQGRGAFF.

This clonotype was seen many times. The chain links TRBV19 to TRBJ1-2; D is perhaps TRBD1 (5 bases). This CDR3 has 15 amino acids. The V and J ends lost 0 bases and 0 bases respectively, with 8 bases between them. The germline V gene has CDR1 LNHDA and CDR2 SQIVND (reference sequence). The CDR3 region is CASSIDRGSNYGYTF. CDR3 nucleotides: TGTGCCAGTAGTATAGACCGGGGGTCTAACTATGGCTACACCTTC.

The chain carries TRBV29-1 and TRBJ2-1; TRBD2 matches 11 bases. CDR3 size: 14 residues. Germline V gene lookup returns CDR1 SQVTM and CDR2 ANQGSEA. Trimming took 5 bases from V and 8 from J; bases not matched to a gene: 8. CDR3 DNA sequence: TGCAGCGTTTCACTAGCGGGAGCCGCAGATGAGCAGTTCTTC. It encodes CSVSLAGAADEQFF.

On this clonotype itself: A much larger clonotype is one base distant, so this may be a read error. This chain's CDR3 is CTSSWNWDTEAFF. CDR3 DNA sequence: TGTACCAGCAGTTGGAACTGGGACACTGAAGCTTTCTTT. The chain links TRBV12-3 or TRBV12-4 to TRBJ1-1; D remains ambiguous. CDR3 size: 13 residues.

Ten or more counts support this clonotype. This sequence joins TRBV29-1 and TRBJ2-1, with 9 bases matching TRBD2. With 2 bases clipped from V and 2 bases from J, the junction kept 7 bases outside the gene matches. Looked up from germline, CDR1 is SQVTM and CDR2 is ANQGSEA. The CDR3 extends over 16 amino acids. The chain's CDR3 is CSVELLGTSPYNEQFF. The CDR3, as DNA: TGCAGCGTTGAACTACTCGGGACTAGCCCCTACAATGAGCAGTTCTTC.

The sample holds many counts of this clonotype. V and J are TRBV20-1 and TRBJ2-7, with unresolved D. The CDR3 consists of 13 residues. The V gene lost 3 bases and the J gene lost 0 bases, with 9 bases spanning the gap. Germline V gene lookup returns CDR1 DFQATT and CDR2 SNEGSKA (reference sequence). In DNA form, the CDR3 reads TGCAGTGCTAGGGCTCCAAGCTCCTACGAGCAGTACTTC. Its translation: CSARAPSSYEQYF.

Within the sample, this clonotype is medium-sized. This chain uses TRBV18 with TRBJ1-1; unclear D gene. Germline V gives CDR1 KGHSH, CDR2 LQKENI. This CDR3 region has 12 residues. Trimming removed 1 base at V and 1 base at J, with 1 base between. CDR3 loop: CASSPQNTEAFF. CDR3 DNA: TGTGCCAGCTCACCACAGAACACTGAAGCTTTCTTT.

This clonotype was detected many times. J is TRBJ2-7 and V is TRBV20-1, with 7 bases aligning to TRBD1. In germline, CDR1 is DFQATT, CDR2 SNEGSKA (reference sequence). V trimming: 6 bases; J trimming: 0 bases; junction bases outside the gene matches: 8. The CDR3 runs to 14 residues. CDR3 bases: TGCAGTGCCACATCGGACAGGAACTCCTACGAGCAGTACTTC. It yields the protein CSATSDRNSYEQYF.

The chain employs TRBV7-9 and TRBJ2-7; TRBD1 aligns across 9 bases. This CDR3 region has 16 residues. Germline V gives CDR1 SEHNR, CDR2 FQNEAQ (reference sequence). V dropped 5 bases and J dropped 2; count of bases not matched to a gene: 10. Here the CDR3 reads CASSRTDRGSPYEQYF. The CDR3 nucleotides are TGTGCCAGCAGCCGTACGGACAGGGGAAGTCCCTACGAGCAGTACTTC.

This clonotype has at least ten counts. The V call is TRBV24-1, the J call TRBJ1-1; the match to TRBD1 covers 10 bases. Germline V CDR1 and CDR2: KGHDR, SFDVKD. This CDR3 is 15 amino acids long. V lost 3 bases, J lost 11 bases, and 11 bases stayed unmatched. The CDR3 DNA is TGTGCCACCAGTGATCCCGGCCGGGACAGGGGAAGGGCTTTCTTT. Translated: CATSDPGRDRGRAFF.

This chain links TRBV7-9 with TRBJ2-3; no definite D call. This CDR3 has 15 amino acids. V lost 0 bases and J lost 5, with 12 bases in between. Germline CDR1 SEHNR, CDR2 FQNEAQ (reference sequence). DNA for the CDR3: TGTGCCAGCAGCTTAGCATCGAGACGGCTAGATACGCAGTATTTT. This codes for CASSLASRRLDTQYF.

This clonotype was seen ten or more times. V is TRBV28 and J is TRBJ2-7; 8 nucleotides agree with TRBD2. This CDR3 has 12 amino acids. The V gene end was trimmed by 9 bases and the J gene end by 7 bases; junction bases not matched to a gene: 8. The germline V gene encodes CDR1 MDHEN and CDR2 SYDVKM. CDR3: CASSGTVREQYF. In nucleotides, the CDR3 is TGTGCCAGTAGCGGGACCGTTCGAGAGCAGTACTTC.

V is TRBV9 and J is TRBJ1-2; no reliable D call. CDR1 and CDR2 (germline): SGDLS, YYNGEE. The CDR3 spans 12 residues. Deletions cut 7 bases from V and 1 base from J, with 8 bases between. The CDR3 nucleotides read TGTGCCAGCGGAGGGTTTAACTATGGCTACACCTTC. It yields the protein CASGGFNYGYTF.

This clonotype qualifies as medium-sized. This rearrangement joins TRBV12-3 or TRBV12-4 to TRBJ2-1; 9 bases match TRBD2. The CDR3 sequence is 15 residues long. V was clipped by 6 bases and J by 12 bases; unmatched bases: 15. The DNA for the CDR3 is TGTGCCAGCAGCCCCGGGGTAGCGGGGGAGTGGGGGCAGTTCTTC. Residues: CASSPGVAGEWGQFF.

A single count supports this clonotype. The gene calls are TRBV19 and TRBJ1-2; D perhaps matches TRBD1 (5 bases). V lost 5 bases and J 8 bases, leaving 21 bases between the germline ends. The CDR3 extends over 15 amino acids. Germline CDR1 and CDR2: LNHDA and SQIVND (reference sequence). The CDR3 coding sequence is TGTGCCAGTAGTCCGAGTGGGGGAAGAGACAGCGGCTACACCTTC. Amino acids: CASSPSGGRDSGYTF.